A single sample gave rise to the 11 T cell receptor beta chains below, sequenced in a study of Graves' ophthalmopathy and Graves' hyperthyroidism. Beta-chain TCR CDR3 regions were amplified from RNA transcripts. The library came from an HTBI-primed first-round RT-PCR and a second-round multiplex PCR. TCRdb processed the multiplex PCR reads anew with MiXCR; each CDR3 protein has one entry. This sample has more than 300,000 distinct CDR3 sequences; 15% occur once, and the top ten carry approximately 7%. The specimen sequenced was peripheral blood. All receptors come from a young woman with stable Graves' hyperthyroidism.

This sequence joins TRBV12-3 or TRBV12-4 and TRBJ2-7; 7 nucleotides line up with TRBD1. Trimming removed 3 bases from V and 4 bases from J; junction bases left unmatched: 9. The CDR3 extends over 15 amino acids. The CDR3 sequence is CASSFAGQVLYEQYF. The CDR3, as DNA: TGTGCCAGCAGTTTTGCAGGACAGGTCCTTTACGAGCAGTACTTC.

This clonotype was seen repeatedly, ten times or more. The chain carries TRBV12-3 or TRBV12-4 and TRBJ1-1; TRBD1 aligns across 10 bases. V dropped 6 bases and J dropped 5; count of bases not matched to a gene: 3. CDR3 size: 13 residues. CDR3 residues: CASRWTGGTEAFF. For the CDR3, the DNA is TGTGCCAGCAGATGGACAGGGGGAACTGAAGCTTTCTTT.

This clonotype was counted many times. The chain uses TRBV29-1 and TRBJ2-7; 9 bases match TRBD1. The germline gives CDR1 SQVTM, CDR2 ANQGSEA. The CDR3 is 14 amino acids. Losses at the gene ends were 3 bases for V and 3 bases for J; bases not matched to a gene: 6. The CDR3 DNA sequence: TGCAGCGTTGACCACCGACAGGGGGGCTACGAGCAGTACTTC. Its protein is CSVDHRQGGYEQYF.

This clonotype appeared many times. The chain joins TRBV2 to TRBJ1-1, with unresolved D. Germline CDR1 reads SNHLY; CDR2 reads FYNNEI. The V and J ends lost 1 base and 0 bases respectively, with 12 bases between them. The CDR3 sequence is 16 residues long. CDR3 sequence reads: CASSEEMAYMNTEAFF. CDR3 nucleotide sequence: TGTGCCAGCAGTGAAGAGATGGCTTACATGAACACTGAAGCTTTCTTT.

This clonotype was detected ten times or more. This chain connects TRBV19 to TRBJ1-3; TRBD1 aligns across 7 bases. Germline trimming cut 3 bases from V and 7 bases from J; bases unmatched to any gene: 6. CDR3 length equals 14 residues. Germline loops: CDR1 LNHDA, CDR2 SQIVND (reference sequence). The CDR3 spells CASSMPQGRNTIYF. The CDR3, as DNA: TGTGCCAGTAGTATGCCACAGGGGAGGAACACCATATATTTT.

This chain uses TRBV28 with TRBJ2-2; a possible D gene is TRBD1 (6 bases). The CDR3 sequence is 15 residues long. Looked up from germline, CDR1 is MDHEN and CDR2 is SYDVKM. V was shortened by 6 bases and J by 1 base, with 12 bases between the two germline ends. CDR3 bases: TGTGCCAGCAGCTCCCGGGACAAGAACACCGGGGAGCTGTTTTTT. Protein product: CASSSRDKNTGELFF.

This clonotype was seen repeatedly, ten times or more. This may arise from a read error, as a much more abundant clone is one base away. The chain links TRBV12-3 or TRBV12-4 to TRBJ2-7; D not resolved. The length of the CDR3 is 15 residues. CDR3 protein: CASSSSFYLTYGQYF. CDR3 sequence (DNA): TGTGCCAGCAGTTCTTCATTCTACTTGACCTACGGGCAGTACTTC.

In its sample, this clonotype was seen many times. The rearrangement links TRBV12-3 or TRBV12-4 to TRBJ1-2, with D possibly matching TRBD1 (5 bases). The CDR3 runs to 13 residues. Trimming left V 5 bases short and J 8 bases short, with 15 bases between. The CDR3 bases are TGTGCCAGCAGTCGCCCCGGGGGTGACGGCTACACCTTC. This gives the protein CASSRPGGDGYTF.

This clonotype came up many times. This chain links TRBV6-1 with TRBJ2-6, with D possibly matching TRBD2 (5 bases). Per germline, CDR1 MNHNS and CDR2 SASEGT. Trimming took 3 bases from V and 0 from J, leaving 6 bases between them. The CDR3 covers 15 residues. Here the CDR3 DNA reads TGTGCCAGCAGTGAGGACTTCTCTGGGGCCAACGTCCTGACTTTC. Its translation: CASSEDFSGANVLTF.

This clonotype was seen at least ten times. The gene calls are TRBV4-2 and TRBJ1-1; D is unresolved. The CDR3 sequence is 15 residues long. The germline gives CDR1 LGHNA, CDR2 YNFKEQ. V was shortened by 3 bases and J by 2 bases, with 13 bases between the two germline ends. CDR3 residues: CASSQIKAGNTEAFF. DNA of the CDR3: TGTGCCAGCAGCCAGATCAAGGCAGGTAACACTGAAGCTTTCTTT.

This clonotype was found many times. The chain has TRBV11-2 and TRBJ1-1, with a weak D call TRBD1 (6 bases). V lost 4 bases, J lost 3 bases, and 15 bases lay in between. The CDR3 sequence is 15 residues long. CDR1 is SGHAT, CDR2 FQNNGV, per germline. The CDR3 nucleotides read TGTGCCAGCAGCTCTTACAGGGTACAGGACACTGAAGCTTTCTTT. Translation: CASSSYRVQDTEAFF.